This T cell receptor beta chain was sequenced for a study of type 1 and type 2 diabetes patients. The PCR template was genomic DNA. Amplification of the beta chain CDR3 used 30 forward and 13 reverse multiplex primers. TCRdb ran MiXCR on the multiplex PCR reads and lists one entry per CDR3 protein. This sample has more than 250,000 distinct CDR3 sequences, with around 47% found just once. Germline lookup yields CDR1 MNHEY and CDR2 SVGAGI. The germline V and J ends were trimmed by 3 bases and 5 bases, with 11 bases remaining between them. This CDR3 has 14 amino acids. The source is a man younger than 35 with type 2 diabetes. Sequencing was carried out using peripheral blood mononuclear cells (PBMCs). The rearrangement links TRBV6-5 to TRBJ2-1, with TRBD2 as a possible D gene (6 bases). The chain's CDR3 is CASSYSTSNNEQFF. The CDR3 DNA reads as TGTGCCAGCAGTTATTCTACTAGCAACAATGAGCAGTTCTTC.